Presented here are 17 T cell receptor beta chains from one specimen sequenced in a study of CD8+ T cells in alopecia areata. Following extraction, RNA underwent reverse transcription to cDNA, which served as the sequencing template. Here immunoSEQ multiplex PCR was the method, and the copy in TCRdb shows in-frame clones only, minus some. This sample has around 140,000 clones, with 40% to 55% found just once. The sequencing here drew on CD4+ T cells sorted from blood, taken at week 0. These receptors all stem from a human donor with alopecia areata.

The sample holds a few counts of this clone. The chain employs TRBV29-1 and TRBJ2-7, with D uncertain. The V end was cut by 7 bases, the J end by 5 bases, with 18 bases between. This CDR3 has 13 residues. Germline CDR1 and CDR2: SQVTM and ANQGSEA. The CDR3 loop is CSATPWGRDEQYF. The CDR3 region has the DNA TGCAGCGCCACTCCGTGGGGAAGGGACGAGCAGTACTTC.

This rearrangement joins TRBV7-9 to TRBJ2-1, with unresolved D. The ends were cut back, 8 bases at V and 0 bases at J, with 11 bases in the middle. Per germline, CDR1 SEHNR and CDR2 FQNEAQ (reference sequence). This CDR3 region has 14 residues. CDR3 residues: CASGGTRSYNEQFF. CDR3 nucleotide sequence: TGTGCCAGCGGTGGAACCCGCTCCTACAATGAGCAGTTCTTC.

The gene calls are TRBV4-1 and TRBJ2-7; D gene uncertain. This CDR3 spans 14 amino acids. Trimming removed 1 base from V and 3 bases from J, with 10 bases in between. In germline, CDR1 is MGHRA, CDR2 YSYEKL. CDR3 loop: CASSQAGSVYEQYF. In DNA form, the CDR3 reads TGCGCCAGCAGCCAAGCCGGCAGTGTCTACGAGCAGTACTTC.

The chain has TRBV2 and TRBJ2-7; tentative D call: TRBD2 (5 bases). The CDR3 totals 14 residues. V was clipped by 5 bases and J by 0 bases, with 11 bases between them. The germline V gene encodes CDR1 SNHLY and CDR2 FYNNEI. The CDR3 nucleotides read TGTGCCAGCAGTCGAGGAGGAAGCTCCTACGAGCAGTACTTC. Residues: CASSRGGSSYEQYF.

The chain joins TRBV29-1 to TRBJ1-2, with D hard to call. V was clipped by 3 bases and J by 0 bases, with 14 bases between them. This CDR3 comprises 15 residues. CDR1 and CDR2 (germline): SQVTM, ANQGSEA. The CDR3 here is CSVDMQPRTNYGYTF. CDR3 nucleotides: TGCAGCGTTGATATGCAGCCAAGGACTAACTATGGCTACACCTTC.

This clone was recorded a few times. This sequence joins TRBV30 and TRBJ2-3; D ambiguous. Trimming left V 3 bases short and J 6 bases short, with 13 bases between. Germline assignment: CDR1 GTSNPN and CDR2 SVGIG (reference sequence). The CDR3 is 13 amino acids. The CDR3 protein is CAWSAGHPDTQYF. The CDR3 coding sequence is TGTGCCTGGAGCGCCGGGCACCCGGATACGCAGTATTTT.

This rearrangement joins TRBV28 to TRBJ1-1; D ambiguous. This CDR3 is 13 amino acids long. V lost 6 bases to trimming and J lost 1 base, with 9 bases between them. The germline CDR1 and CDR2 sequences are MDHEN and SYDVKM. The CDR3 nucleotides are TGTGCCAGCAGACTCGTTAGGAACACTGAAGCTTTCTTT. Its protein product is CASRLVRNTEAFF. Together with reference TRBV28 and TRBJ1-1, the CDR3 gives the full variable domain: DVKVTQSSRYLVKRTGEKVFLECVQDMDHENMFWYRQDPGLGLRLIYFSYDVKMKEKGDIPEGYSVSREKKERFSLILESASTNQTSMYLCASRLVRNTEAFFGQGTRLTVV.

This clone was found a few times. The gene calls are TRBV27 and TRBJ2-6; D not resolved. V was cut by 7 bases and J by 0 bases, with 10 bases left in between. The CDR3 runs 15 residues. From germline, CDR1 is MNHEY and CDR2 SMNVEV (reference sequence). CDR3: CASTTWGSGANVLTF. CDR3 sequence (DNA): TGTGCCAGCACCACCTGGGGCTCTGGGGCCAACGTCCTGACTTTC.

The chain couples TRBV5-6 to TRBJ2-1; 16 bases are shared with TRBD2. This CDR3 is 18 amino acids long. After removal of 3 bases from V and 6 bases from J, the junction contained 9 bases not matched to a gene. Looked up from germline, CDR1 is SGHDT and CDR2 is YYEEEE. The CDR3 loop reads CASSSGLAGGHRSNEQFF. The DNA for the CDR3 is TGTGCCAGCAGCTCGGGACTAGCGGGAGGGCACCGGTCCAATGAGCAGTTCTTC.

The chain has TRBV29-1 and TRBJ1-1; D remains ambiguous. Germline assignment: CDR1 SQVTM and CDR2 ANQGSEA. Trimming left V 0 bases short and J 4 bases short, with 12 bases between. This CDR3 spans 14 amino acids. As DNA, the CDR3 is TGCAGCGTTGAAGATCGTCCGGCGGGCACTGAAGCTTTCTTT. Encoded protein: CSVEDRPAGTEAFF.

This rearrangement joins TRBV13 to TRBJ1-2; TRBD1 matches 7 bases. CDR1 is PRHDT, CDR2 FYEKMQ, per germline (reference sequence). V gave up 5 bases and J gave up 2 bases; unmatched junction bases: 5. CDR3 size: 14 residues. The CDR3 is CASSPRQGNYGYTF. The CDR3 bases are TGTGCCAGCAGCCCCCGACAGGGAAACTATGGCTACACCTTC.

The V gene is TRBV15, the J gene TRBJ1-3; D call uncertain. This CDR3 has 15 amino acids. Between the trimmed V and J ends, which lost 3 bases and 2 bases, there was a span of 11 bases. CDR1 and CDR2 (germline): LNHNV, YYDKDF (reference sequence). The DNA of the CDR3 is TGTGCCACCAGCAGTGACACCTTGACTGGAAACACCATATATTTT. Translating gives CATSSDTLTGNTIYF.

This clone was picked up a small number of times. The V gene is TRBV6-6, the J gene TRBJ2-2, with 8 bases fitting TRBD2. The trim removed 2 bases at V and 7 bases at J, leaving 9 bases unmatched. The CDR3 loop spans 16 amino acids. The V gene's germline CDR1 is MNHNY and CDR2 SVGAGI (reference sequence). The CDR3 sequence: CASSYLSGTIGGELFF. The CDR3 nucleotides read TGTGCCAGCAGTTACCTTAGCGGGACCATCGGCGGGGAGCTGTTTTTT.

This chain links TRBV29-1 with TRBJ1-5; possible D gene TRBD1, 5 bases. V was clipped by 5 bases and J by 6 bases, with 11 bases between them. The germline V gene encodes CDR1 SQVTM and CDR2 ANQGSEA. This CDR3 has 12 residues. In nucleotides, the CDR3 is TGCAGCGTTCGACAGACGGGTCAGCCCCAGCATTTT. It encodes CSVRQTGQPQHF.

CDR3 coding DNA: TGTGCCAGCAGTTTCTCAATCCCGGGACTAGCGGGGGAGCAGTTCTTC. It codes for CASSFSIPGLAGEQFF. The rearrangement links TRBV27 to TRBJ2-1; 13 bases are a match to TRBD2. Germline lookup yields CDR1 MNHEY and CDR2 SMNVEV (reference sequence). Trimming cost V 3 bases and J 10 bases; bases outside gene matches: 9. This CDR3 has 16 residues.

This clone was picked up a small number of times. The same CDR3 can be traced to other DNA sequences in this sample. The V gene is TRBV7-3, the J gene TRBJ1-1; no definite D call. V lost 4 bases and J 3 bases, leaving 9 bases between the germline ends. Germline CDR1 and CDR2: SGHTA and FQGTGA. The CDR3 contains 13 residues. Written as DNA, the CDR3 is TGTGCCAGCAGCTACACTCGGGACACTGAAGCTTTCTTT. Its protein is CASSYTRDTEAFF.

This chain joins TRBV2 and TRBJ2-3; D unclear. The CDR3 runs 13 residues. Trimming removed 8 bases at V and 2 bases at J, with 11 bases between. Germline V gene lookup returns CDR1 SNHLY and CDR2 FYNNEI. CDR3 protein: CASVGPLTDTQYF. In DNA, the CDR3 is TGTGCCAGCGTCGGACCCCTCACAGATACGCAGTATTTT.